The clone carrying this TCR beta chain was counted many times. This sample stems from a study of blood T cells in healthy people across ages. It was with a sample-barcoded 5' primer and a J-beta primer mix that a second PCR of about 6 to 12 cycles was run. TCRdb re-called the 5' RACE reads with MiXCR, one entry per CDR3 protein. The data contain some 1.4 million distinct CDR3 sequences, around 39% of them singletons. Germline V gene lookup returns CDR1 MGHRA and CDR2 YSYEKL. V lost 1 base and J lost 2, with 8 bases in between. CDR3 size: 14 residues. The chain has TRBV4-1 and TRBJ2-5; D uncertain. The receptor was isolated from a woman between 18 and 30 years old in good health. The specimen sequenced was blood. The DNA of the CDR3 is TGCGCCAGCAGCCAAGCCCGGGTTCAAGAGACCCAGTACTTC. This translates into CASSQARVQETQYF.